Given below is one T cell receptor beta chain in context. Its antigen is as yet unknown. There are 12 residues in the CDR3. Germline V CDR1 and CDR2: SEHNR, FQNEAQ (reference sequence). J lost 8 bases, V lost 3 bases, and 3 bases had no gene match. The sample originates from a study of cytomegalovirus exposure and HLA in healthy donors. The study, taken as a whole, reports: The authors later found TCR association rates varying by HLA locus, with DRB1 most and HLA-C fewest.

Amplification used 60 Vbeta primers and 13 Jbeta primers. Here immunoSEQ multiplex PCR was the method, and the copy in TCRdb shows in-frame clones only, minus some. The table records around 130,000 clones, 65% to 85% of them present only once. The sample comprised PBMCs. The chain links TRBV7-9 to TRBJ1-2, with 7 bases matching TRBD1. This sequence originates from a woman aged 35 to 49 in good health and CMV-seronegative. The CDR3 spells CASSFNRGGYTF. The CDR3 DNA sequence: TGTGCCAGCAGCTTCAACAGGGGCGGCTACACCTTC.